The next 9 T cell receptor beta chains were all read from a single sample in a study of CD8 T cells in ankylosing spondylitis. TCRdb re-called the 5' RACE reads through MiXCR, storing one row per CDR3 protein. The sample lists about 150,000 distinct CDR3 sequences, more than 40% occurring once. The sample taken for sequencing was synovial fluid, either unsorted or a sorted T cell fraction (not recorded which). The receptors were gathered from a male donor with ankylosing spondylitis.

A few counts support this clonotype. V gene TRBV21-1 combines with J gene TRBJ2-7; the D call of TRBD2 is as the table states it, not checked on the DNA. TRBV21-1 is an annotated pseudogene. This CDR3 contains 14 residues. The CDR3 DNA reads TGTGCCAGCAGCGCTCTAGCGGGGGGGTACGAGCAGTACTTC. This codes for CASSALAGGYEQYF.

Only a few counts were recorded for this clonotype. The J gene is TRBJ2-7, the V gene TRBV29-1; tentatively, D is TRBD2 (5 bases). V dropped 6 bases and J dropped 0 bases, with 12 bases sitting between them. CDR1 SQVTM and CDR2 ANQGSEA come from the germline V gene. This CDR3 is built from 13 residues. Here the CDR3 DNA reads TGCAGCGTCGCCCTGCGGGCCTCCTACGAGCAGTACTTC. It encodes CSVALRASYEQYF.

The V gene is TRBV5-1, the J gene TRBJ2-7; D might be TRBD1 (5 bases). The CDR3 spans 12 residues. V was shortened by 2 bases and J by 5 bases, with 8 bases between the two germline ends. Per the germline V gene, CDR1 is SGHRS and CDR2 is YFSETQ. CDR3 protein: CASSFWGHEQYF. The CDR3 bases are TGCGCCAGCAGCTTTTGGGGCCACGAGCAGTACTTC. The whole variable domain, remainder taken from reference TRBV5-1 and TRBJ2-7, is KAGVTQTPRYLIKTRGQQVTLSCSPISGHRSVSWYQQTPGQGLQFLFEYFSETQRNKGNFPGRFSGRQFSNSRSEMNVSTLELGDSALYLCASSFWGHEQYFGPGTRLTVT.

This clonotype showed up just a few times. V and J are TRBV12-3 or TRBV12-4 and TRBJ1-1; tentative D call: TRBD1 (5 bases). Trimming stripped 6 bases from V and 0 bases from J, with 20 bases between. There are 17 residues in the CDR3. CDR3 sequence: CASRPRGWKGLNTEAFF. CDR3 coding DNA: TGTGCCAGCAGACCCCGGGGGTGGAAGGGTTTGAACACTGAAGCTTTCTTT.

This clonotype appeared a few times. This chain joins TRBV7-7 and TRBJ2-7, with 8 bases matching TRBD1. In germline, CDR1 is SSHAT, CDR2 FNYEAQ (reference sequence). CDR3 length equals 13 residues. With V trimmed by 2 bases and J by 7 bases, 4 bases remained unmatched. This chain's CDR3 is CASSLSRGREQYF. The CDR3 nucleotides are TGTGCCAGCAGCTTATCCAGGGGGCGAGAGCAGTACTTC.

CDR3 in amino acids: CASSPHPGVSNQPQHF. The CDR3 region has the DNA TGTGCCAGCAGTCCCCATCCCGGAGTCAGCAATCAGCCCCAGCATTTT. The chain employs TRBV28 and TRBJ1-5, with no clear D. Germline V CDR1 and CDR2: MDHEN, SYDVKM. The CDR3 runs to 16 residues. Deletions cut 5 bases from V and 1 base from J, with 15 bases between.

The rearrangement uses TRBV12-3 or TRBV12-4 and TRBJ1-2; 8 bases map to TRBD1. The CDR3 totals 12 residues. The V and J ends lost 10 bases and 7 bases, in that order; junction bases with no gene match: 8. CDR3 in amino acids: CATKDRDTGYTF. The CDR3, as DNA: TGTGCCACCAAGGACAGGGATACTGGCTACACCTTC.

The rearrangement uses TRBV28 and TRBJ1-2; possibly TRBD1 for D (6 bases). Germline lookup yields CDR1 MDHEN and CDR2 SYDVKM. CDR3 length: 14 residues. V was cut by 2 bases and J by 7 bases, with 14 bases left in between. The CDR3 is CASSLDMGGSGYTF. The CDR3 DNA reads as TGTGCCAGCAGTTTAGACATGGGGGGCTCTGGCTACACCTTC.

There are a few counts of this clonotype. The V call is TRBV10-3, the J call TRBJ2-3, with 7 bases identical to TRBD1. The V and J ends lost 4 bases and 4 bases, in that order; junction bases with no gene match: 8. The CDR3 length is 15 residues. The germline gives CDR1 ENHRY, CDR2 SYGVKD. The CDR3 here is CAISGGTAWPDTQYF. The CDR3 DNA is TGTGCCATCAGTGGGGGGACAGCCTGGCCAGATACGCAGTATTTT.